The 29 T cell receptor beta chains given below trace back to one sample, sequenced in a study of blood T cell repertoires in COVID-19 (dated by TCRdb to the early 2020s). Libraries were built with the immunoSEQ multiplex PCR assay. TCRdb carries this immuneACCESS record with in-frame sequences only. Its versions omit some clonotypes, under half of them owing to an unresolved V gene in the studies checked, with the rest unexplained. The sample table contains some 350,000 clones; only one count was recorded for roughly nine tenths of them. The ten largest clones capture about 3% of the sample. The specimen was peripheral blood. The receptors stem from a woman in her twenties or thirties with COVID-19, enrolled during active disease.

The count of this clone is one. V usage is TRBV14 and J usage is TRBJ2-7; 8 bases match TRBD1. Trimming removed 8 bases from V and 3 bases from J; junction bases left unmatched: 6. The germline gives CDR1 SGHDN, CDR2 FVKESK. This CDR3 comprises 13 residues. The CDR3 region is CASGSGGFYEQYF. CDR3 sequence (DNA): TGTGCCAGCGGGTCAGGGGGCTTCTACGAGCAGTACTTC. Full variable domain (remainder filled in from reference TRBV14 and TRBJ2-7): EAGVTQFPSHSVIEKGQTVTLRCDPISGHDNLYWYRRVMGKEIKFLLHFVKESKQDESGMPNNRFLAERTGGTYSTLKVQPAELEDSGVYFCASGSGGFYEQYFGPGTRLTVT.

The J gene is TRBJ2-1, the V gene TRBV6-5, with 7 bases fitting TRBD1. This CDR3 has 15 residues. Germline lookup yields CDR1 MNHEY and CDR2 SVGAGI. Germline trimming cut 0 bases from V and 2 bases from J; bases unmatched to any gene: 1. The CDR3 sequence is CASSYSGQTYNEQFF. The CDR3 nucleotides read TGTGCCAGCAGTTACTCGGGACAGACCTACAATGAGCAGTTCTTC.

V and J are TRBV6-1 and TRBJ2-7; D gene uncertain. Germline lookup yields CDR1 MNHNS and CDR2 SASEGT. This CDR3 contains 12 residues. V was shortened by 0 bases and J by 4 bases, with 4 bases between the two germline ends. CDR3: CASSEARYEQYV. The CDR3 DNA reads as TGTGCCAGCAGTGAAGCCCGGTACGAGCAGTACGTC.

This clone showed up just once. This sequence joins TRBV19 and TRBJ2-1; 13 bases are a match to TRBD2. After removal of 1 base from V and 5 bases from J, the junction contained 11 bases not matched to a gene. The CDR3 runs 19 residues. The germline gives CDR1 LNHDA, CDR2 SQIVND (reference sequence). CDR3 region: CASSIGGLAGVHLNNEQFF. The CDR3 nucleotides are TGTGCCAGTAGTATAGGCGGACTAGCGGGAGTACACCTCAACAATGAGCAGTTCTTC.

The gene calls are TRBV4-3 and TRBJ2-5; TRBD2 matches at 7 bases. This CDR3 is built from 15 residues. CDR1 LGHNA and CDR2 YSLEER come from the germline V gene. With V trimmed by 0 bases and J by 5 bases, 6 bases remained unmatched. In DNA, the CDR3 is TGCGCCAGCAGCCAAGACCGACTAGCAGGCGAGACCCAGTACTTC. The encoded protein is CASSQDRLAGETQYF.

This clone came up once. The chain recombines TRBV3-1 (or the pseudogene TRBV3-2) with TRBJ2-7; D is possibly TRBD2 (6 bases). The germline V gene has CDR1 LGHDT and CDR2 YNNKEL (reference sequence). Between the trimmed V and J ends, which lost 9 bases and 6 bases, there was a span of 12 bases. This CDR3 contains 11 residues. The CDR3 DNA sequence: TGTGCCAGGGGGAAGGGAGGCGAGCAGTACGTC. Encoded protein: CARGKGGEQYV.

J is TRBJ2-5 and V is TRBV5-5, with 10 bases lining up with TRBD1. Germline V gene data show CDR1 as SGHKS and CDR2 as YYEKEE (reference sequence). CDR3 length: 15 residues. Germline trimming cut 3 bases from V and 4 bases from J; bases unmatched to any gene: 6. The DNA for the CDR3 is TGTGCCAGCAGCTCCGGGACAGGGGATGGAGAGACCCAGTACTTC. Its protein product is CASSSGTGDGETQYF.

V gene TRBV3-1 (or the pseudogene TRBV3-2) combines with J gene TRBJ1-1, with a tentative D call TRBD1 (5 bases). The V end lost 4 bases, the J end lost 4 bases, and 13 bases lay between the germline ends. Germline loops: CDR1 LGHDT, CDR2 YNNKEL (reference sequence). The CDR3 is 14 amino acids. The CDR3 spells CASSPQVGGTEAFF. The CDR3 region has the DNA TGTGCCAGCAGCCCCCAAGTGGGGGGCACTGAAGCTTTCTTT.

The chain recombines TRBV6-1 with TRBJ2-2; 10 positions match TRBD1. CDR1 and CDR2 from the germline V gene are MNHNS and SASEGT. Trimming at V came to 2 bases and at J to 4 bases, leaving 7 bases not matched to a gene. There are 17 residues in the CDR3. The CDR3: CASSEPRDRGLTGELFF. The CDR3 coding sequence is TGTGCCAGCAGTGAACCCCGGGACAGGGGACTCACCGGGGAGCTGTTTTTT.

V and J are TRBV18 and TRBJ1-3, with D unclear. There are 15 residues in the CDR3. Trimming stripped 2 bases from V and 0 bases from J, with 8 bases between. The germline V gene has CDR1 KGHSH and CDR2 LQKENI. CDR3 sequence: CASSPVDTSGNTIYF. Here the CDR3 DNA reads TGTGCCAGCTCACCAGTTGACACCTCTGGAAACACCATATATTTT.

The rearrangement uses TRBV5-8 and TRBJ2-5; no reliable D call. The V end was cut by 0 bases, the J end by 7 bases, with 13 bases between. The CDR3 is 14 amino acids. Germline CDR1 SGHTS, CDR2 YDEGEE. CDR3 sequence: CASSLGLRRGTQYF. For the CDR3, the DNA is TGTGCCAGCAGCTTGGGCCTTCGTCGCGGGACCCAGTACTTC.

The chain is built from TRBV5-1 and TRBJ2-7, with a weak D call TRBD2 (6 bases). Trimming pared 0 bases from V and 5 bases from J, leaving 12 bases between. The CDR3 has 14 amino acids. The germline CDR1 and CDR2 sequences are SGHRS and YFSETQ. The CDR3 nucleotides read TGCGCCAGCAGCTTGGGCGGAGGGTGGGACGAGCAGTACTTC. Its translation: CASSLGGGWDEQYF.

The genes are TRBV5-4 and TRBJ2-1; 7 bases fit TRBD2. Losses at the gene ends were 6 bases for V and 8 bases for J; bases not matched to a gene: 11. The germline CDR1 and CDR2 sequences are SGHNT and YYREEE (reference sequence). The CDR3 length is 14 residues. CDR3 amino acids: CASNTGSGRHEQFF. CDR3 DNA sequence: TGTGCCAGCAACACCGGGTCCGGGAGGCATGAGCAGTTCTTC.

This clone was found a few times. V and J are TRBV11-2 and TRBJ1-1, with D hard to call. This CDR3 has 13 residues. Between the trimmed V and J ends, which lost 1 base and 3 bases, there was a span of 6 bases. The germline V gene encodes CDR1 SGHAT and CDR2 FQNNGV. The DNA of the CDR3 is TGTGCCAGCAGCTTAGGCGTGGACACTGAAGCTTTCTTT. Its translation is CASSLGVDTEAFF.

This chain connects TRBV7-9 to TRBJ1-4, with TRBD1 matching 11 bases. The germline gives CDR1 SEHNR, CDR2 FQNEAQ (reference sequence). The CDR3 spans 19 residues. The junction had 11 bases not matched to a gene; V was cut back by 5 bases and J by 0 bases. The CDR3 nucleotides are TGTGCCAGCAGCCCTGGACAGGGGGCTCCAGCGGCAACTAATGAAAAACTGTTTTTT. Translation: CASSPGQGAPAATNEKLFF.

V gene TRBV5-5 combines with J gene TRBJ1-2, with 8 bases lining up with TRBD1. The V and J ends lost 2 bases and 2 bases, in that order; junction bases with no gene match: 5. Germline CDR1 and CDR2: SGHKS and YYEKEE (reference sequence). CDR3 length: 15 residues. The CDR3 region is CASSLVTGGNYGYTF. CDR3 sequence (DNA): TGTGCCAGCAGCTTAGTTACAGGGGGGAACTATGGCTACACCTTC.

The chain uses TRBV6-5 and TRBJ2-5; D might be TRBD2 (5 bases). The CDR3 is made up of 11 amino acids. Trimming removed 3 bases from V and 11 bases from J, with 10 bases in between. CDR1 is MNHEY, CDR2 SVGAGI, per germline. Written as DNA, the CDR3 is TGTGCCAGCAGTTATTCGGGGTCACAGTACTTC. Its protein is CASSYSGSQYF.

CDR3 coding DNA: TGTGCCAGCAGCCAACTCAGCAGAGAGACAGGTTACCCCTACGAGCAGTACTTC. As protein: CASSQLSRETGYPYEQYF. The V call is TRBV14, the J call TRBJ2-7; possibly TRBD1 for D (6 bases). The CDR3 runs 18 residues. CDR1 is SGHDN and CDR2 is FVKESK in the germline V gene. Trimming stripped 2 bases from V and 2 bases from J, with 22 bases between.

The chain uses TRBV27 and TRBJ2-1; 9 nucleotides match TRBD2. Germline V CDR1 and CDR2: MNHEY, SMNVEV (reference sequence). The CDR3 sequence is 16 residues long. V shed 5 bases and J 4 bases; nucleotides not matched to a gene: 9. CDR3 coding DNA: TGTGCCAGCAGTATAGGGACTAGCTGGAAGTACAATGAGCAGTTCTTC. Translation gives CASSIGTSWKYNEQFF.

V is TRBV6-4 and J is TRBJ1-4, with TRBD1 matching over 8 bases. The CDR3 covers 17 residues. CDR1 and CDR2 from the germline V gene are MRHNA and SNTAGT. V lost 7 bases to trimming and J lost 0 bases; unmatched junction nucleotides: 10. CDR3 sequence (DNA): TGTGCCAGCACCCCCGTGGGACAGGTCGCAACTAATGAAAAACTGTTTTTT. Its translation is CASTPVGQVATNEKLFF.

CDR3 residues: CATDREEDTEAFF. The CDR3 nucleotides are TGTGCCACCGACAGGGAGGAGGACACTGAAGCTTTCTTT. V and J are TRBV24-1 and TRBJ1-1; 7 positions match TRBD1. Germline V gives CDR1 KGHDR, CDR2 SFDVKD. The V and J ends lost 9 bases and 3 bases, in that order; junction bases with no gene match: 6. The CDR3 contains 13 residues.

The chain combines TRBV4-1 with TRBJ1-5; D is ambiguous. Per the germline V gene, CDR1 is MGHRA and CDR2 is YSYEKL. The V gene lost 3 bases and the J gene lost 9 bases, with 18 bases spanning the gap. The CDR3 has 15 amino acids. The CDR3 nucleotides are TGCGCCAGCAGCCATTATGCCCTGTCGGTCATGCCCCAGCATTTT. Its protein product is CASSHYALSVMPQHF.

The gene calls are TRBV5-4 and TRBJ2-5; 10 bases agree with TRBD1. V lost 4 bases to trimming and J lost 3 bases; unmatched junction nucleotides: 6. Germline V gene lookup returns CDR1 SGHNT and CDR2 YYREEE (reference sequence). The CDR3 loop spans 15 amino acids. The CDR3 DNA reads TGTGCCAGCAGCAAAGGACAGGGGGGGGAAGAGACCCAGTACTTC. It encodes CASSKGQGGEETQYF.

The J gene is TRBJ2-5, the V gene TRBV20-1; TRBD2 matches 9 bases. V was clipped by 3 bases and J by 1 base; unmatched bases: 9. The CDR3 is 16 amino acids. The germline CDR1 and CDR2 sequences are DFQATT and SNEGSKA (reference sequence). The CDR3 DNA reads as TGCAGTGCTAGTCGCCTAGCGGGGTCGTTCCAAGAGACCCAGTACTTC. The encoded protein is CSASRLAGSFQETQYF.

This chain joins TRBV7-8 and TRBJ2-2; the D is unclear. Germline values: CDR1 SGHVS, CDR2 FQNEAQ. V lost 5 bases, J lost 4 bases, and 8 bases lay in between. The CDR3 is 13 residues long. CDR3 sequence reads: CASSRLSTGELFF. CDR3 DNA: TGTGCCAGCAGCAGACTCAGCACCGGGGAGCTGTTTTTT.

This clone is a singleton in its sample. The gene calls are TRBV4-2 and TRBJ2-1; TRBD1 matches 8 bases. Germline CDR1 reads LGHNA; CDR2 reads YNFKEQ. CDR3 length: 17 amino acids. Losses at the gene ends were 1 base for V and 0 bases for J; bases not matched to a gene: 5. The CDR3 spells CASSQGQGPSSYNEQFF. As DNA, the CDR3 is TGTGCCAGCAGCCAAGGACAGGGGCCGAGCTCCTACAATGAGCAGTTCTTC.

The rearrangement uses TRBV27 and TRBJ2-4; 7 bases match TRBD2. The CDR3 consists of 16 residues. Looked up from germline, CDR1 is MNHEY and CDR2 is SMNVEV (reference sequence). V lost 5 bases to trimming and J lost 8 bases; unmatched junction nucleotides: 15. The CDR3 loop reads CASSPVRTRMGDIQYF. The CDR3 nucleotides are TGTGCCAGCAGTCCAGTTCGGACTAGGATGGGGGACATTCAGTACTTC.

The CDR3 sequence is CSARRGYEQYF. CDR3 in DNA: TGCAGTGCTAGAAGGGGTTACGAGCAGTACTTC. The chain combines TRBV20-1 with TRBJ2-7; tentatively, D is TRBD1 (5 bases). Germline CDR1 is DFQATT and CDR2 is SNEGSKA (reference sequence). The CDR3 totals 11 residues. Trimming cost V 2 bases and J 4 bases, with 6 bases left between them.

The gene calls are TRBV19 and TRBJ1-2; 8 bases align to TRBD1. Trimming removed 7 bases from V and 7 bases from J; junction bases left unmatched: 2. The CDR3 runs to 11 residues. CDR1 is LNHDA and CDR2 is SQIVND in the germline V gene (reference sequence). The CDR3 is CASIDRGGYTF. DNA for the CDR3: TGTGCCAGTATCGACAGGGGTGGCTACACCTTC.